What follows describes a single T cell receptor beta chain. As yet, its antigen is unknown. Clones were read by immunoSEQ multiplex PCR, and TCRdb kept only the in-frame ones, dropping some. The sample has just over 15,000 clones, 87% seen once. The bone marrow was collected post-transplant, and it came from the posterior iliac crest or another site. This CDR3 spans 13 amino acids. Deletions cut 0 bases from V and 11 bases from J, with 13 bases between. Germline lookup yields CDR1 SGHDN and CDR2 FVKESK. The data were taken from a study of graft-versus-host responses after intestinal transplantation. Study-level background: Among the recipients, all got anti-thymocyte globulin induction and then tacrolimus and steroids for approximately 3 years.

Broader study findings: The study found high graft-versus-host to host-versus-graft clonal ratios in allografts of patients with graft-donor T cell macrochimerism. The highest levels of circulating GvH clones went along with early declines in HvG clones after transplant.

This sequence joins TRBV14 and TRBJ1-1; TRBD1 is a possible D gene (6 bases). This receptor was identified in a human patient who received an intestinal transplant, so some T cells may come from the graft donor. The sample in question was bone marrow, obtained approximately 130 days after intestinal transplantation. The CDR3 loop is CASSQEPRGVAFF. DNA of the CDR3: TGTGCCAGCAGCCAAGAACCGAGGGGGGTGGCTTTCTTT. The full variable domain, in which reference TRBV14 and TRBJ1-1 provide the parts outside the CDR3, is EAGVTQFPSHSVIEKGQTVTLRCDPISGHDNLYWYRRVMGKEIKFLLHFVKESKQDESGMPNNRFLAERTGGTYSTLKVQPAELEDSGVYFCASSQEPRGVAFFGQGTRLTVV.